This TCR beta chain was sequenced for a study of blood T cell repertoires in COVID-19 (dated by TCRdb to about 2020). About the full investigation: Collaborator samples came from the United States, Italy and Spain and covered acute and convalescent phases of COVID-19. The sample metadata nearly always contained a de-identified subject ID, COVID-19 status, age in years and sex. The prospective study material was composed of cDNA or gDNA derived from T cells, B-cell-depleted T cells, or PBMCs. The samples were drawn from the first 160 participants of the ongoing ImmuneRACE study and from over 950 subjects provided by 6 global collaborators. Where HLA class I and class II types were available, the types were taken from metadata supplied by the sample provider, not from assay-based typing. Deeply sampled blood TCRbeta repertoires from subjects exposed to, actively infected with, or recovered from COVID-19 were included in the dataset. A freely available public database, intended as a resource for researchers studying the immune response to SARS-CoV-2, is where the repertoires were released. The full study reports these points: How much clinical and demographic metadata was included differed by source and by participant, and the metadata was provided uncurated.

Concerning this clone: This clone's antigen is unknown. One base away there is no much larger clone; base qualities are not given.

TCRbeta CDR3 regions were amplified from genomic DNA using the immunoSEQ Assay, a bias-controlled multiplex PCR. The authors processed their data as follows. Within the assay, amplification of reference gene primers was used to estimate how many nucleated cells each sample contained. To quantify the absolute abundance of each unique TCRbeta CDR3 rearrangement, sequence reads were collapsed and filtered. For each sample, productive Simpson clonality was calculated as the square root of Simpson's diversity index over productive rearrangements. TCRdb re-hosts the immuneACCESS table, in-frame sequences only. Its copies lack some clones; in the studies checked, an unresolved V gene accounts for under half of them, and the cause for the rest is not known. Clone size and V and J calls were adopted from that table, with D and trimming inferred from the DNA. This sample gives approximately 310,000 clones in total; 89% of them show up just once. The top ten hold approximately 5% of the sample.

Participants in the prospective study were aged roughly 18 to 100 years, lived in more than 20 United States geographic areas, and enrolled through a virtual design. In the prospective study, participants were assigned to cohorts based on the clinical history participants reported in a screening survey and a study questionnaire. For ImmuneRACE Cohort 3, a participant was defined as recovered based on two consecutive negative NP/OP PCR tests, clearance by a healthcare professional, or resolution of symptoms. In the prospective study, mobile phlebotomists collected whole blood, serum and a nasopharyngeal or oropharyngeal swab from each participant. Additional blood draws and questionnaires over an approximately 2-month period could optionally be provided by prospective study participants. Blood samples from the prospective study were shipped frozen or at room temperature prior to DNA extraction.

The junction shows trimming of 5 bases on V and 1 base on J, and the gene matches do not reach 6 bases of it. The germline V gene specifies SGHNT as CDR1 and YENEEA as CDR2. Reading from cysteine to phenylalanine, the CDR3 counts 16 amino acids. The DNA shown is the 48-base CDR3, in frame from base 1. The receptor comes from a man aged 55 to 69 who had recovered from COVID-19. This receptor chain uses TRBV11-3 and TRBJ2-3, and 10 bases in between align with TRBD2. The sequencing input was PBMCs or T cells enriched from blood (not recorded which). The nucleotides are TGTGCCAGCAGCCCGACTAGCGGGCACCGCACAGATACGCAGTATTTT. This sequence encodes CASSPTSGHRTDTQYF. Extended through the reference TRBV11-3 and TRBJ2-3 proteins, this CDR3 yields the full variable domain: EAGVVQSPRYKIIEKKQPVAFWCNPISGHNTLYWYLQNLGQGPELLIRYENEEAVDDSQLPKDRFSAERLKGVDSTLKIQPAELGDSAVYLCASSPTSGHRTDTQYFGPGTRLTVL.